Listed below are T cell receptor beta chains from one sample, sequenced in a study of T-cell memory formation after mild COVID-19. TCRdb independently ran MiXCR on the 5' RACE reads; one entry per CDR3 protein. The data hold about 430,000 distinct CDR3 sequences, with roughly a quarter observed a single time. Sequenced: PBMCs or a T cell subset sorted from them (not recorded which). These receptors came from an adult woman who had mild COVID-19 (a few samples of this study predate the infection). Cell type and time point are not known. The CDR3 runs from the conserved cysteine through the conserved F or W. D genes are given only for firm matches. The size of a clone is reported for some rows only, either as once, few or many, or as a class for expanded clones.

D | J | V | size | CDR3 | DNA
TRBD1 | TRBJ1-2 | TRBV5-1 | once | CASSFGQGGSAYGYTF | TGCGCCAGCAGCTTCGGACAGGGCGGGTCGGCCTATGGCTACACCTTC
. | TRBJ1-1 | TRBV12-3/TRBV12-4 | few | CASSDGAMNTEAFF | TGTGCCAGCAGTGACGGAGCGATGAACACTGAAGCTTTCTTT
TRBD2 | TRBJ2-5 | TRBV12-3/TRBV12-4 | . | CASSPGTSILETQYF | TGTGCCAGCAGTCCCGGGACTAGCATATTGGAGACCCAGTACTTC
. | TRBJ1-4 | TRBV7-9 | . | CASSQPLGNEKLFF | TGTGCCAGCAGCCAACCCCTGGGGAATGAAAAACTGTTTTTT
TRBD1 | TRBJ2-1 | TRBV2 | . | CASRDRTGGVYEQFF | TGTGCCAGCAGGGACAGGACAGGGGGCGTATATGAGCAGTTCTTC
. | TRBJ1-5 | TRBV2 | . | CASSLSGGEQHF | TGTGCCAGCAGTCTTTCAGGCGGGGAGCAGCATTTT
. | TRBJ2-7 | TRBV19 | few | CASSMSGLSGEQYF | TGTGCCAGTAGTATGAGCGGGCTGTCTGGCGAGCAGTACTTC
. | TRBJ2-7 | TRBV7-8 | . | CASSSLGGTQTTRLLYEQYF | TGTGCCAGCAGCTCCCTTGGCGGGACCCAAACAACTCGTCTTCTCTACGAGCAGTACTTC
. | TRBJ2-3 | TRBV12-3/TRBV12-4 | few | CATRGDTDTQYF | TGTGCCACCCGCGGGGACACAGATACGCAGTATTTT
. | TRBJ2-1 | TRBV5-1 | few | CASSLRGTGTATYNEQFF | TGCGCCAGCAGCTTGAGGGGGACCGGGACTGCGACCTACAATGAGCAGTTCTTC
. | TRBJ1-1 | TRBV5-6 | few | CASSLYGPPGAFF | TGTGCCAGCAGCTTGTATGGCCCGCCCGGAGCTTTCTTT
TRBD2 | TRBJ2-1 | TRBV7-9 | . | CASSRGAGGPRYNEQFF | TGTGCCAGCAGCCGGGGAGCGGGAGGCCCAAGGTACAATGAGCAGTTCTTC
TRBD1 | TRBJ1-5 | TRBV12-3/TRBV12-4 | . | CASSLTRTGNQPQHF | TGTGCCAGCAGTTTAACGCGGACAGGGAATCAGCCCCAGCATTTT
. | TRBJ2-2 | TRBV19 | few | CASGPGPTNTGELFF | TGTGCCAGTGGCCCGGGACCTACGAACACCGGGGAGCTGTTTTTT
TRBD2 | TRBJ2-5 | TRBV3-1 | . | CASSQGSGGAAKTQYF | TGTGCCAGCAGCCAAGGAAGCGGGGGGGCGGCGAAGACCCAGTACTTC
TRBD2 | TRBJ2-5 | TRBV4-2 | . | CASSQASGGQRSETQYF | TGTGCCAGCAGCCAGGCTAGCGGGGGCCAGAGGTCAGAGACCCAGTACTTC
. | TRBJ2-3 | TRBV5-1 | . | CASSLPPGQVKKSDTQYF | TGCGCCAGCAGCTTGCCCCCGGGACAAGTTAAGAAGTCAGATACGCAGTATTTT
TRBD2 | TRBJ2-3 | TRBV6-6 | . | CASSYGVAGVTDTQYF | TGTGCCAGCAGTTACGGTGTAGCGGGGGTCACAGATACGCAGTATTTT
. | TRBJ1-5 | TRBV27 | . | CASSRTGGMAQPQHF | TGTGCCAGCAGTAGGACCGGAGGAATGGCTCAGCCCCAGCATTTT
. | TRBJ1-1 | TRBV11-3 | . | CASSSSGQSLRSLEAFF | TGTGCCAGCAGCTCATCCGGGCAGTCACTCCGCTCCCTAGAAGCTTTCTTT
TRBD1 | TRBJ2-5 | TRBV23-1 | . | CASSHPGGPETQYF | TGCGCCAGCAGTCACCCAGGGGGCCCAGAGACCCAGTACTTC
TRBD2 | TRBJ2-2 | TRBV9 | few | CASSVAASGGNTGELFF | TGTGCCAGCAGCGTAGCGGCTAGCGGGGGGAACACCGGGGAGCTGTTTTTT
. | TRBJ2-1 | TRBV15 | many | CATSWRVGDNEQFF | TGTGCCACCAGCTGGAGGGTCGGAGACAATGAGCAGTTCTTC
. | TRBJ2-5 | TRBV7-6 | few | CASSFGGGAVETQYF | TGTGCCAGCAGCTTTGGAGGGGGGGCGGTGGAGACCCAGTACTTC
TRBD1 | TRBJ2-1 | TRBV9 | . | CASSGPTGPSYNEQFF | TGTGCCAGCAGCGGCCCGACAGGGCCGTCCTACAATGAGCAGTTCTTC
. | TRBJ1-2 | TRBV4-1 | once | CASSQARLAYGYTF | TGCGCCAGCAGCCAAGCGAGGTTGGCCTATGGCTACACCTTC
TRBD1 | TRBJ1-6 | TRBV20-1 | . | CSARPAGGSSPLHF | TGCAGTGCTAGGCCCGCAGGGGGGAGTTCACCCCTCCACTTT
. | TRBJ2-4 | TRBV24-1 | few | CATEGDRIAKNIQYF | TGTGCCACCGAGGGGGACCGGATAGCCAAAAACATTCAGTACTTC
. | TRBJ2-1 | TRBV12-3/TRBV12-4 | . | CASSLTLARDEQFF | TGTGCCAGCAGTTTAACCCTAGCAAGGGATGAGCAGTTCTTC
. | TRBJ2-1 | TRBV24-1 | many | CATSEPRQSRNEQFF | TGTGCCACCAGTGAGCCCAGACAGTCGCGGAATGAGCAGTTCTTC
TRBD2 | TRBJ2-5 | TRBV7-9 | few | CASSSSGRSETQYF | TGTGCCAGCAGCTCGAGCGGGAGATCGGAGACCCAGTACTTC
TRBD1 | TRBJ2-7 | TRBV12-3/TRBV12-4 | . | CASSWDSAYEQYF | TGTGCCAGCAGTTGGGACAGCGCCTACGAGCAGTACTTC
. | TRBJ2-1 | TRBV24-1 | few | CATSDYGYNEQFF | TGTGCCACCAGTGATTACGGTTACAATGAGCAGTTCTTC
. | TRBJ2-7 | TRBV3-1 | . | CASSQGPREEEQYF | TGTGCCAGCAGCCAAGGGCCTAGGGAGGAGGAGCAGTACTTC
. | TRBJ2-2 | TRBV6-4 | . | CASSDSSFTSTGELFF | TGTGCCAGCAGTGACTCCTCCTTCACTAGTACCGGGGAGCTGTTTTTT
TRBD2 | TRBJ2-3 | TRBV7-2 | few | CASSWGLAGGPKFADTQYF | TGTGCCAGCAGCTGGGGACTAGCGGGAGGGCCTAAGTTCGCAGATACGCAGTATTTT
TRBD1 | TRBJ2-1 | TRBV7-9 | . | CASSLDRGQWLRPYNEQFF | TGTGCCAGCAGCTTAGACAGGGGGCAGTGGCTAAGACCCTACAATGAGCAGTTCTTC
. | TRBJ2-7 | TRBV4-3 | few | CASSQTDSSYEQYF | TGCGCCAGCAGCCAAACGGACAGCTCCTACGAGCAGTACTTC